This T cell receptor beta chain was observed in a study of blood T cells in healthy people across ages. Trimming stripped 4 bases from V and 4 bases from J, with 13 bases between. The CDR3 extends over 14 amino acids. The germline gives CDR1 MGHDK, CDR2 SYGVNS. Combining a sample-barcoded 5' primer with a J-beta primer mix, a second PCR ran for about 6 to 11 cycles. Each sample yielded at least 2.5 million CDR3-containing paired-end reads. MiXCR was run by TCRdb on the 5' RACE reads, yielding one entry per CDR3 protein. The profile covers more than 900,000 distinct CDR3 sequences, with roughly 24% appearing a single time and around 0.75% taken by the ten largest. This same sample was also part of a study on T cells of mothers and their children. That study adds: Normalized overlap was always slightly, never significantly, higher in related than unrelated mother-child pairs.

The material sequenced was blood. The clonotype originates from a girl under 10 years old in good health. The J gene is TRBJ1-1, the V gene TRBV25-1, with D possibly matching TRBD1 (6 bases). CDR3 region: CASSAPDRPTEAFF. In DNA form, the CDR3 reads TGTGCCAGCAGTGCCCCAGACAGGCCCACTGAAGCTTTCTTT. The variable domain in full, with the rest retrieved from reference TRBV25-1 and TRBJ1-1, is EADIYQTPRYLVIGTGKKITLECSQTMGHDKMYWYQQDPGMELHLIHYSYGVNSTEKGDLSSESTVSRIRTEHFPLTLESARPSHTSQYLCASSAPDRPTEAFFGQGTRLTVV.